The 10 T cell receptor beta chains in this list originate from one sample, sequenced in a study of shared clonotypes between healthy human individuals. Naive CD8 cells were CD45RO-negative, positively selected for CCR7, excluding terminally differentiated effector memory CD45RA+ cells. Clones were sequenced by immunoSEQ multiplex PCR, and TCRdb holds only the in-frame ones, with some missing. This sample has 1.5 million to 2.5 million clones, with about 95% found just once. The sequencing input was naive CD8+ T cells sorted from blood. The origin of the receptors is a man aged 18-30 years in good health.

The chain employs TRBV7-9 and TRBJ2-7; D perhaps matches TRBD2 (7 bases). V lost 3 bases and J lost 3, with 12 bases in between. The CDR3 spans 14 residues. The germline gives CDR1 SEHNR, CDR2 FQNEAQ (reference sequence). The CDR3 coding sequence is TGTGCCAGCAGCTTGGGGGGGCCTAACTACGAGCAGTACTTC. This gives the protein CASSLGGPNYEQYF.

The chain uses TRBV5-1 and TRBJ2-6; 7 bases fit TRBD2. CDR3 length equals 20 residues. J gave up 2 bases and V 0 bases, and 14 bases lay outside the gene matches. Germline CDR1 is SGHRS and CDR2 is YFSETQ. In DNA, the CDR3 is TGCGCCAGCAGCTTGGTGGCGTGGGAGGGCCCAGGGACTGGGGCCAACGTCCTGACTTTC. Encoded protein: CASSLVAWEGPGTGANVLTF.

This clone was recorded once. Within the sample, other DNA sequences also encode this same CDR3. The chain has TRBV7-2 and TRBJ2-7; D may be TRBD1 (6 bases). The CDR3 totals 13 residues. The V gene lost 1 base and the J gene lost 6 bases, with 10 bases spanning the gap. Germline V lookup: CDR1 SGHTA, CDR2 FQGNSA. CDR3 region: CASSLGGRGEQYF. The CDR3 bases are TGTGCCAGCAGCTTAGGGGGCAGGGGCGAGCAGTACTTC. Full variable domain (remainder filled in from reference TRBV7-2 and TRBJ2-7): GAGVSQSPSNKVTEKGKDVELRCDPISGHTALYWYRQSLGQGLEFLIYFQGNSAPDKSGLPSDRFSAERTGGSVSTLTIQRTQQEDSAVYLCASSLGGRGEQYFGPGTRLTVT.

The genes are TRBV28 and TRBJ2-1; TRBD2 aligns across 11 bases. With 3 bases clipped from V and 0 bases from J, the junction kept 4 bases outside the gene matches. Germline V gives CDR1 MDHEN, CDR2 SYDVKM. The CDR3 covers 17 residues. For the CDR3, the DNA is TGTGCCAGCAGTTTTCCTACTAGCGGGGGCTCCTACAATGAGCAGTTCTTC. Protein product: CASSFPTSGGSYNEQFF.

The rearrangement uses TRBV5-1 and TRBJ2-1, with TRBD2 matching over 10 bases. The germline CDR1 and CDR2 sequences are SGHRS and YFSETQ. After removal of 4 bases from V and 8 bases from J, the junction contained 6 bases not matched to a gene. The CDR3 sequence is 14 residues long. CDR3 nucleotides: TGCGCCAGCAGCCCCAGGACTAGCGGTGATGAGCAGTTCTTC. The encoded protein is CASSPRTSGDEQFF.

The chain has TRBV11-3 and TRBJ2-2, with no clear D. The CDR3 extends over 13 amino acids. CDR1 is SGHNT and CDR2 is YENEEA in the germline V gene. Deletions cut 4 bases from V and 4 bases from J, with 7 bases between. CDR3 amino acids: CASSSHGTGELFF. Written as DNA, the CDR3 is TGTGCCAGCAGCTCCCACGGCACCGGGGAGCTGTTTTTT.

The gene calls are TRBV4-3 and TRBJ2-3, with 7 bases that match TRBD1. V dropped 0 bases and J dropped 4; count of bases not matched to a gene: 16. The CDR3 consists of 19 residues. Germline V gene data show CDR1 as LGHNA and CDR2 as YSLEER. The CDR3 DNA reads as TGCGCCAGCAGCCAAGAAATTCCACAGGGGACGTTCGAGCCAGATACGCAGTATTTT. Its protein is CASSQEIPQGTFEPDTQYF.

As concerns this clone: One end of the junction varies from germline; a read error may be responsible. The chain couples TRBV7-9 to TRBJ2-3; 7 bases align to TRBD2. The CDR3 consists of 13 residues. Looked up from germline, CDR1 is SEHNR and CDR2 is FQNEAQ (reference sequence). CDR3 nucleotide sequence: TGTGCCAGCAGCCCCACGTCCCGGGAGGACAAGCATTTT. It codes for CASSPTSREDKHF.

The DNA of the CDR3 is TGTGCCCTCCGATTGAGGTACCCCGTGAACACTGAAGCTTTCTTT. Protein sequence: CALRLRYPVNTEAFF. V gene TRBV30 combines with J gene TRBJ1-1; D gene uncertain. Trimming removed 8 bases at V and 0 bases at J, with 19 bases between. The CDR3 totals 15 residues. The germline CDR1 and CDR2 sequences are GTSNPN and SVGIG (reference sequence). Full variable domain (rest looked up from reference TRBV30 and TRBJ1-1): SQTIHQWPATLVQPVGSPLSLECTVEGTSNPNLYWYRQAAGRGLQLLFYSVGIGQISSEVPQNLSASRPQDRQFILSSKKLLLSDSGFYLCALRLRYPVNTEAFFGQGTRLTVV.

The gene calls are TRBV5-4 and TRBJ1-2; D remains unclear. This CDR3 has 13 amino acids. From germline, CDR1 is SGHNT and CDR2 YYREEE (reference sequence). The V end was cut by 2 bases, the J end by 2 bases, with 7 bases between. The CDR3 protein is CASSFRRNYGYTF. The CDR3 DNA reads TGTGCCAGCAGCTTCCGCCGAAACTATGGCTACACCTTC.